This T cell receptor (beta chain) comes out of a study of blood T cell repertoires in COVID-19. Study-wide context: Nucleic acid was either cDNA or gDNA, and it came from T cells, B-cell-depleted T cells, or PBMCs.

Generated by immunoSEQ multiplex PCR, the TCRdb table keeps only in-frame clones and is missing some. Seen here are roughly 76,000 clones, around 86% observed once, and the top ten hold 11%. The length of the CDR3 is 13 residues. V was cut by 4 bases and J by 9 bases, with 14 bases left in between. Per germline, CDR1 SGHRS and CDR2 YFSETQ. The sample consisted of peripheral blood. The chain has TRBV5-1 and TRBJ2-1, with D tentatively TRBD1 (5 bases). The receptor was isolated from a young woman with acute or convalescent COVID-19. The CDR3 loop is CASSVNTRGEQFF. The CDR3 DNA sequence: TGCGCCAGCAGCGTAAACACAAGGGGTGAGCAGTTCTTC.